This TCR beta chain was sequenced for a study of OX40 agonist ivuxolimab in advanced cancers. The CDR3 sequence is 14 residues long. Unmatched junction bases numbered 7, after V lost 6 bases and J lost 4 bases. Germline V gene data show CDR1 as MNHEY and CDR2 as SVGAGI. Assay used: immunoSEQ multiplex PCR; TCRdb lists only in-frame clones, some missing. The sample shows 150,000 to 190,000 clones, around 94% of them seen only once. This TCR was recovered from an adult with an advanced solid tumor such as melanoma, head and neck, liver or kidney cancer. V gene TRBV6-5 combines with J gene TRBJ1-2, with TRBD1 matching 8 bases. The starting material was CD4+ or CD8+ T cells sorted from blood, obtained in a trial of the OX40 agonist ivuxolimab. The CDR3 coding sequence is TGTGCCAGCAGCTCCGACAGGGGACCCTATGGCTACACCTTC. Translating gives CASSSDRGPYGYTF.